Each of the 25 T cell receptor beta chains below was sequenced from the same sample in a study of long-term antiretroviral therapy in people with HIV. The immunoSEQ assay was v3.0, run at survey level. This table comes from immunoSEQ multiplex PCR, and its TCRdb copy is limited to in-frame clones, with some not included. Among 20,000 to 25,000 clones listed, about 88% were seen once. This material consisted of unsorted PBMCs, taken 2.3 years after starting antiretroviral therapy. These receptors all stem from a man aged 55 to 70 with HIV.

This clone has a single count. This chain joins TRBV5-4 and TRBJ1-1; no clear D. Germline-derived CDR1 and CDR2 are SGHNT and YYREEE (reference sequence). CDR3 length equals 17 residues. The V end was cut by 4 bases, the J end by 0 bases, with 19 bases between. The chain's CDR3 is CASSPRYGSTMNTEAFF. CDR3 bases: TGTGCCAGCAGCCCAAGGTACGGCAGCACTATGAACACTGAAGCTTTCTTT. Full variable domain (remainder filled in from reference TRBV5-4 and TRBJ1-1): ETGVTQSPTHLIKTRGQQVTLRCSSQSGHNTVSWYQQALGQGPQFIFQYYREEENGRGNFPPRFSGLQFPNYSSELNVNALELDDSALYLCASSPRYGSTMNTEAFFGQGTRLTVV.

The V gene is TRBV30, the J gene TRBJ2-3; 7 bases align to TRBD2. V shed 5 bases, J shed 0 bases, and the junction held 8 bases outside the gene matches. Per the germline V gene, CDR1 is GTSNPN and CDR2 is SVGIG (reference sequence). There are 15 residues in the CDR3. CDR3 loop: CAWDEAGYSTDTQYF. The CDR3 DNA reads TGTGCCTGGGACGAAGCGGGGTACAGCACAGATACGCAGTATTTT.

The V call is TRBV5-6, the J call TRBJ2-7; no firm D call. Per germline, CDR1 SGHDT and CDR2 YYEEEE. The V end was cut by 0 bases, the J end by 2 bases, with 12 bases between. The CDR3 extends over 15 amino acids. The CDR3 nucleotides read TGTGCCAGCAGCTTGGCAGAGGTCCTCACCTACGAGCAGTACTTC. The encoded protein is CASSLAEVLTYEQYF.

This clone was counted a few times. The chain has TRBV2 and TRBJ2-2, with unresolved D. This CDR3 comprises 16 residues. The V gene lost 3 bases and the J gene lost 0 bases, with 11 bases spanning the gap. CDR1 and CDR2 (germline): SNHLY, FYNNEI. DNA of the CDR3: TGTGCCAGCAGTGATGAAGCCCCAACGAACACCGGGGAGCTGTTTTTT. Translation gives CASSDEAPTNTGELFF. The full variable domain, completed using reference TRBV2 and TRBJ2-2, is EPEVTQTPSHQVTQMGQEVILRCVPISNHLYFYWYRQILGQKVEFLVSFYNNEISEKSEIFDDQFSVERPDGSNFTLKIRSTKLEDSAMYFCASSDEAPTNTGELFFGEGSRLTVL.

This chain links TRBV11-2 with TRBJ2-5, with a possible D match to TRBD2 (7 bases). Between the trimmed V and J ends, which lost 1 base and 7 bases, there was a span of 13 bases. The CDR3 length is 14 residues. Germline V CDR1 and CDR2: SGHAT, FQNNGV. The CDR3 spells CASSLVRGAGTQYF. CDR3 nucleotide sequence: TGTGCCAGCAGCTTAGTCCGGGGGGCAGGGACCCAGTACTTC. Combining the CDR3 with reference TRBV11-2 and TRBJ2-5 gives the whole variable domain EAGVAQSPRYKIIEKRQSVAFWCNPISGHATLYWYQQILGQGPKLLIQFQNNGVVDDSQLPKDRFSAERLKGVDSTLKIQPAKLEDSAVYLCASSLVRGAGTQYFGPGTRLLVL.

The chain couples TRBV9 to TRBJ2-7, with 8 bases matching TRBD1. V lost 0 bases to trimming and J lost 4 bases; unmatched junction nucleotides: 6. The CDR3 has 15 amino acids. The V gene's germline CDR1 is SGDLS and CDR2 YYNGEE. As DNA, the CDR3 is TGTGCCAGCAGCGTAGGACAGCAGGGGGCGTACGAGCAGTACTTC. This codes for CASSVGQQGAYEQYF. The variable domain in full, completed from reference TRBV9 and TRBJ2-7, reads DSGVTQTPKHLITATGQRVTLRCSPRSGDLSVYWYQQSLDQGLQFLIQYYNGEERAKGNILERFSAQQFPDLHSELNLSSLELGDSALYFCASSVGQQGAYEQYFGPGTRLTVT.

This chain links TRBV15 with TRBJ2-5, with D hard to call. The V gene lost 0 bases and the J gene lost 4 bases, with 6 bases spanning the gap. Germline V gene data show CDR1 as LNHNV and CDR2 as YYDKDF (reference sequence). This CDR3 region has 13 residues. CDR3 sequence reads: CATSRDGVETQYF. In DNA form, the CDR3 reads TGTGCCACCAGCAGAGATGGGGTAGAGACCCAGTACTTC.

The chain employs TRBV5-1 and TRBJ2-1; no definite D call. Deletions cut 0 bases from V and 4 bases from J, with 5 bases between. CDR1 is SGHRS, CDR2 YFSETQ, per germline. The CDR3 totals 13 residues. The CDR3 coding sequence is TGCGCCAGCAGCTTGGACAGTTACAATGAGCAGTTCTTC. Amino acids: CASSLDSYNEQFF.

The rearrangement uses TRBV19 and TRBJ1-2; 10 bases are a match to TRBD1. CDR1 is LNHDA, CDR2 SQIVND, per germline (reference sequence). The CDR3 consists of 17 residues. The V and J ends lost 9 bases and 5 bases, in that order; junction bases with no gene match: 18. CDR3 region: CASIPFPGTGELYGYTF. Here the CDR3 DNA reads TGTGCCAGCATTCCCTTTCCCGGGACAGGGGAACTTTATGGCTACACCTTC. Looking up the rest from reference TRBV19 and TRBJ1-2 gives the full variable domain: DGGITQSPKYLFRKEGQNVTLSCEQNLNHDAMYWYRQDPGQGLRLIYYSQIVNDFQKGDIAEGYSVSREKKESFPLTVTSAQKNPTAFYLCASIPFPGTGELYGYTFGSGTRLTVV.

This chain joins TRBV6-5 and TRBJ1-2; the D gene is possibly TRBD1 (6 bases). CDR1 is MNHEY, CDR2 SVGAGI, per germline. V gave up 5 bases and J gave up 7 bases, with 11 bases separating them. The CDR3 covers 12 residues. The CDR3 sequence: CASSPTGSGYTF. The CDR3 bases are TGTGCCAGCAGTCCTACAGGGAGTGGCTACACCTTC.

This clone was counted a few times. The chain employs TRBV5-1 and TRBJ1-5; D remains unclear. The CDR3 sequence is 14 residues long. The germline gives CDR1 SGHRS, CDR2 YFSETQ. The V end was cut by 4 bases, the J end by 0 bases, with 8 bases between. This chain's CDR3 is CASSEDGSNQPQHF. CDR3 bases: TGCGCCAGCAGCGAGGACGGTAGCAATCAGCCCCAGCATTTT. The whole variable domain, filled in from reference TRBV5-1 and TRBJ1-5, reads KAGVTQTPRYLIKTRGQQVTLSCSPISGHRSVSWYQQTPGQGLQFLFEYFSETQRNKGNFPGRFSGRQFSNSRSEMNVSTLELGDSALYLCASSEDGSNQPQHFGDGTRLSIL.

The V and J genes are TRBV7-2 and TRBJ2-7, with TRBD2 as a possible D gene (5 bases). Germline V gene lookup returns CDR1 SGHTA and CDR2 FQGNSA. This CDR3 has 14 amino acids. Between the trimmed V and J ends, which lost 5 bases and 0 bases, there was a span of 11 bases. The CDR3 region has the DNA TGTGCCAGCAGCCTGGACTTGAACTCCTACGAGCAGTACTTC. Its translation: CASSLDLNSYEQYF.

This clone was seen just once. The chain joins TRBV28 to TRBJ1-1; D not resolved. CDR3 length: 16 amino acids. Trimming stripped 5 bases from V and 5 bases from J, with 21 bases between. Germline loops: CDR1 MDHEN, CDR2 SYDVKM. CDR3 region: CASSTPPRLSLTEAFF. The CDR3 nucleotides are TGTGCCAGCAGTACCCCCCCCCGACTAAGCCTTACTGAAGCTTTCTTT.

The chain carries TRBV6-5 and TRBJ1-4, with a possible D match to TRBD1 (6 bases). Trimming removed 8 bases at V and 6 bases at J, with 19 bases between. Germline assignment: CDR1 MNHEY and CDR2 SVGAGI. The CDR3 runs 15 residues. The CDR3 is CASSYGGQRDEKLFF. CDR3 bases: TGTGCCAGCTCTTATGGGGGGCAGAGGGATGAAAAACTGTTTTTT.

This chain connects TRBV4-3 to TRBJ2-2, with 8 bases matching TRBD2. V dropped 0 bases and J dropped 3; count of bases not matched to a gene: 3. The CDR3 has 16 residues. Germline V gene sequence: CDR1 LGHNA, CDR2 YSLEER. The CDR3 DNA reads TGCGCCAGCAGCCAAGACTGGCGGGGGGACACCGGGGAGCTGTTTTTT. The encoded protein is CASSQDWRGDTGELFF.

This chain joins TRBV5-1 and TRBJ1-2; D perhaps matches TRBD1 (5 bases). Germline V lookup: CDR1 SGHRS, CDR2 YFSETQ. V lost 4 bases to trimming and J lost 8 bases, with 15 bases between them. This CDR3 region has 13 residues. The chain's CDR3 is CASSMGPGDGYTF. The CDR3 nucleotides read TGCGCCAGCAGCATGGGACCCGGGGACGGCTACACCTTC.

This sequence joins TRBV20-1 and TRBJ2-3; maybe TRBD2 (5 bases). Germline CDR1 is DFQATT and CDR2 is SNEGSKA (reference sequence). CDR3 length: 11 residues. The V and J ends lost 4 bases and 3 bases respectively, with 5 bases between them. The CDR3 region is CSATGTDTQYF. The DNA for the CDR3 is TGCAGTGCTACGGGGACAGATACGCAGTATTTT.

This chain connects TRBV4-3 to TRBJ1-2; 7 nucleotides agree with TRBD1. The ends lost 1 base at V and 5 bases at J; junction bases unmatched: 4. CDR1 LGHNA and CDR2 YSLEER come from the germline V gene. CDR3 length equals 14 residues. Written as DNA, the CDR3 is TGCGCCAGCAGCCAAGTCCCACAGGGGTATGGCTACACCTTC. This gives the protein CASSQVPQGYGYTF.

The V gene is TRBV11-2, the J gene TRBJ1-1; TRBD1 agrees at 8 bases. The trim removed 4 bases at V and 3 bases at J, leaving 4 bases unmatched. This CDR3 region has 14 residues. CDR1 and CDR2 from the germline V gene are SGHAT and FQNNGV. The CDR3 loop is CASSSQGVYTEAFF. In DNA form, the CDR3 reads TGTGCCAGCAGCTCACAGGGGGTGTACACTGAAGCTTTCTTT.

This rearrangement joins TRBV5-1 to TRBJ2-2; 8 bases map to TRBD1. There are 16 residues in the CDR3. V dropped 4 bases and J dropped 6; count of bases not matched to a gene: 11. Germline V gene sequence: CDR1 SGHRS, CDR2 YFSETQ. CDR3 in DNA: TGCGCCAGCAGCCCTGGACAGGGTGGTCTGGCCGGGGAGCTGTTTTTT. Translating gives CASSPGQGGLAGELFF.

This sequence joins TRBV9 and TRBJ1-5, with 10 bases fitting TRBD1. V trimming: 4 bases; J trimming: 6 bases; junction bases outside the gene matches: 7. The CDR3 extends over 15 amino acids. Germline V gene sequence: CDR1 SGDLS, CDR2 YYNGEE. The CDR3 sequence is CASSTTGGVSQPQHF. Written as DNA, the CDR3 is TGTGCCAGCAGCACGACAGGGGGCGTTAGTCAGCCCCAGCATTTT.

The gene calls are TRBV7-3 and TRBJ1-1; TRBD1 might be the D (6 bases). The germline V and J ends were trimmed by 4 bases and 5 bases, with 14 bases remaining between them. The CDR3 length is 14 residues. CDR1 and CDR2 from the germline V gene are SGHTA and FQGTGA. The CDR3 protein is CASSYGRGETEAFF. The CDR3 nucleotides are TGTGCCAGCAGCTACGGGAGGGGGGAAACTGAAGCTTTCTTT.

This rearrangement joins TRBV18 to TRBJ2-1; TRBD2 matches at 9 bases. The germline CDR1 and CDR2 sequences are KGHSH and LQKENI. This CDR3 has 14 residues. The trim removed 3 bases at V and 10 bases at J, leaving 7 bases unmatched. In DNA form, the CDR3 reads TGTGCCAGCTCACCCGCGGGAGGGCCGCGGGAGCAGTTCTTC. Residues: CASSPAGGPREQFF.

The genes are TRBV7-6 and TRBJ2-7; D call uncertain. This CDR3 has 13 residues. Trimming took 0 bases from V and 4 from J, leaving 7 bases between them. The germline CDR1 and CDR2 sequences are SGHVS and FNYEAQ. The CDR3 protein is CASSLARVYEQYF. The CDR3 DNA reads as TGTGCCAGCAGCTTAGCGCGCGTATACGAGCAGTACTTC.

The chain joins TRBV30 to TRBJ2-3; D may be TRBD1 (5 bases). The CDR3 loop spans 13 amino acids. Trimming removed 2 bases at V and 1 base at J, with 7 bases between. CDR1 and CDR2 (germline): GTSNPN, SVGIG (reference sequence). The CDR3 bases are TGTGCCTGGAGTATAGGGGGCACAGATACGCAGTATTTT. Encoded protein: CAWSIGGTDTQYF. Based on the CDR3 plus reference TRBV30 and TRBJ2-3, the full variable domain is SQTIHQWPATLVQPVGSPLSLECTVEGTSNPNLYWYRQAAGRGLQLLFYSVGIGQISSEVPQNLSASRPQDRQFILSSKKLLLSDSGFYLCAWSIGGTDTQYFGPGTRLTVL.